What follows is one T cell receptor beta chain and its context. The data originate from a study of T cell responses to AZD1222 COVID-19 vaccine. With 2 bases clipped from V and 6 bases from J, the junction kept 5 bases outside the gene matches. The CDR3 extends over 15 amino acids. Per the germline V gene, CDR1 is MNHEY and CDR2 is SVGAGI. Clones were sequenced by immunoSEQ multiplex PCR, and TCRdb holds only the in-frame ones, with some missing. This sample has approximately 210,000 clones; 91% occur once, and the top ten carry 3% to 3.5%. The V and J genes are TRBV6-5 and TRBJ1-4; 8 bases map to TRBD1. Material: peripheral blood, obtained 28 days after the second AZD1222 dose. The TCR was taken from an adult who received the AZD1222 COVID-19 vaccine. CDR3 in amino acids: CASSYTLGQDEKLFF. The CDR3, as DNA: TGTGCCAGCAGTTACACCCTGGGACAGGATGAAAAACTGTTTTTT.